Each of the 17 T cell receptor beta chains below was sequenced from the same sample in a study of blood T cells in healthy people across ages. Primed by a sample-barcoded 5' primer and a J-beta primer mix, a second PCR proceeded for about 6 to 11 cycles. TCRdb redid the calling of the 5' RACE reads with MiXCR, one entry per CDR3 protein. Here the sample spans around 1,000,000 distinct CDR3 sequences, under 30% being singletons. These data are also associated with another study on T cells of mothers and their children.

Sequenced material: blood. The receptors derive from a girl aged 2-10 years in good health.

The chain combines TRBV7-9 with TRBJ1-1; 9 bases line up with TRBD1. Germline CDR1 and CDR2: SEHNR and FQNEAQ (reference sequence). The V gene end was trimmed by 5 bases and the J gene end by 6 bases; junction bases not matched to a gene: 13. There are 16 residues in the CDR3. CDR3 nucleotides: TGTGCCAGCAGCCGACAGGGGGGGTTAGGTGGGCCTGAAGCTTTCTTT. Translating it yields CASSRQGGLGGPEAFF. The full variable domain, its missing parts supplied by reference TRBV7-9 and TRBJ1-1, is DTGVSQNPRHKITKRGQNVTFRCDPISEHNRLYWYRQTLGQGPEFLTYFQNEAQLEKSRLLSDRFSAERPKGSFSTLEIQRTEQGDSAMYLCASSRQGGLGGPEAFFGQGTRLTVV.

The chain carries TRBV29-1 and TRBJ2-3; possibly TRBD2 for D (5 bases). Trimming pared 3 bases from V and 2 bases from J, leaving 9 bases between. The CDR3 contains 13 residues. Germline assignment: CDR1 SQVTM and CDR2 ANQGSEA. DNA for the CDR3: TGCAGCGTTGATGGGAGTCTCACAGATACGCAGTATTTT. This gives the protein CSVDGSLTDTQYF.

This clonotype was counted between two and nine times. This chain links TRBV6-5 with TRBJ2-7, with 10 bases identical to TRBD2. V dropped 0 bases and J dropped 2; count of bases not matched to a gene: 7. Germline loops: CDR1 MNHEY, CDR2 SVGAGI. The CDR3 runs 17 residues. The CDR3: CASSYSTSGEEAYEQYF. CDR3 nucleotides: TGTGCCAGCAGTTACTCCACTAGCGGGGAGGAGGCCTACGAGCAGTACTTC.

V is TRBV20-1 and J is TRBJ2-3, with 7 nucleotides matching TRBD2. J was trimmed by 0 bases and V by 0 bases; bases with no gene match: 6. Germline V gene data show CDR1 as DFQATT and CDR2 as SNEGSKA (reference sequence). CDR3 size: 16 residues. CDR3 nucleotide sequence: TGCAGTGCTAGAGATTGGAGGGAGGGCAGCACAGATACGCAGTATTTT. Protein product: CSARDWREGSTDTQYF.

The CDR3 nucleotides read TGTGCCAGCAGTCCCGGGACAACAGAAAAACTGTTTTTT. This gives the protein CASSPGTTEKLFF. This sequence joins TRBV7-9 and TRBJ1-4, with D perhaps matching TRBD1 (6 bases). Trimming shortened V by 6 bases and J by 8 bases, and 13 bases separated the two germline ends. The CDR3 is 13 residues long. The germline V gene has CDR1 SEHNR and CDR2 FQNEAQ (reference sequence).

The J gene is TRBJ2-6, the V gene TRBV9; tentatively, D is TRBD2 (5 bases). The CDR3 sequence is 13 residues long. With 8 bases removed from V and 9 bases from J, the gap between germline ends came to 15 bases. Germline V gene lookup returns CDR1 SGDLS and CDR2 YYNGEE. The CDR3 protein is CASRGFNDNVLTF. CDR3 nucleotides: TGTGCCAGTCGAGGGTTTAATGACAACGTCCTGACTTTC.

This clonotype was seen only a few times. The gene calls are TRBV27 and TRBJ2-1; D might be TRBD1 or TRBD2, each matching 5 bases. The J call is doubtful: the DNA matches TRBJ2-7 better. Per germline, CDR1 MNHEY and CDR2 SMNVEV (reference sequence). The CDR3 consists of 17 residues. As DNA, the CDR3 is TGTGCCAGCAGTTTAAGTGGGACCCCACCGGTGGTTCTCGAGCAGTACTTC. As protein: CASSLSGTPPVVLEQYF.

This clonotype was seen more than once but under ten times. The chain carries TRBV6-6 and TRBJ2-1; D gene unclear. Deletions cut 2 bases from V and 9 bases from J, with 11 bases between. CDR1 and CDR2 (germline): MNHNY, SVGAGI (reference sequence). The length of the CDR3 is 13 residues. CDR3 in DNA: TGTGCCAGCAGTTACGTTCGCGACGGTGAGCAGTTCTTC. This gives the protein CASSYVRDGEQFF.

Worth noting for this clonotype: One end of the junction fails to match germline, which may point to a read error. This sequence joins TRBV7-9 and TRBJ2-5; D unclear. Germline V gene sequence: CDR1 SEHNR, CDR2 FQNEAQ (reference sequence). The CDR3 length is 10 residues. In nucleotides, the CDR3 is TGTGCCAGCAGCACAGTGAAGCCTACCTTC. Its translation: CASSTVKPTF. The full variable domain, completed using reference TRBV7-9 and TRBJ2-5, is DTGVSQNPRHKITKRGQNVTFRCDPISEHNRLYWYRQTLGQGPEFLTYFQNEAQLEKSRLLSDRFSAERPKGSFSTLEIQRTEQGDSAMYLCASSTVKPTFGPGTRLLVL.

The chain carries TRBV7-9 and TRBJ2-5, with D perhaps TRBD2 (5 bases). With 4 bases removed from V and 5 bases from J, the gap between germline ends came to 14 bases. CDR1 is SEHNR and CDR2 is FQNEAQ in the germline V gene (reference sequence). The CDR3 is made up of 14 amino acids. DNA of the CDR3: TGTGCCAGCAGCTCTAGCCGGGATAGGGAGACCCAGTACTTC. This encodes CASSSSRDRETQYF.

The CDR3, as DNA: TGCAGCGTTAATTCGTGGAGGGGTGCACCCAATGAGCAGTTCTTC. This translates into CSVNSWRGAPNEQFF. The genes are TRBV29-1 and TRBJ2-1; the D gene is possibly TRBD2 (6 bases). Germline V lookup: CDR1 SQVTM, CDR2 ANQGSEA. The CDR3 runs 15 residues. The V end was cut by 5 bases, the J end by 6 bases, with 20 bases between.

The chain recombines TRBV6-1 with TRBJ1-1; D is unclear. The CDR3 has 12 residues. Germline assignment: CDR1 MNHNS and CDR2 SASEGT. V was cut by 1 base and J by 7 bases, with 7 bases left in between. CDR3 residues: CASSEVSLEAFF. CDR3 bases: TGTGCCAGCAGTGAAGTTTCTCTTGAAGCTTTCTTT.

The chain links TRBV7-2 to TRBJ2-1; TRBD1 agrees at 7 bases. This CDR3 spans 12 amino acids. V was pared by 4 bases and J by 12 bases, with 6 bases of the junction left unmatched. Germline V gene lookup returns CDR1 SGHTA and CDR2 FQGNSA. CDR3 coding DNA: TGTGCCAGCAGCTCCTCGACAGGGCGGCAGTTCTTC. Protein product: CASSSSTGRQFF.

V and J are TRBV20-1 and TRBJ2-7, with no clear D. The CDR3 length is 12 residues. Germline CDR1 is DFQATT and CDR2 is SNEGSKA (reference sequence). The ends were cut back, 0 bases at V and 9 bases at J, with 12 bases in the middle. This chain's CDR3 is CSARDRGLGQYF. In nucleotides, the CDR3 is TGCAGTGCTAGAGATCGTGGGTTGGGGCAGTACTTC.

This clonotype was detected only a few times. The J gene is TRBJ2-5, the V gene TRBV4-3; D is possibly TRBD1 or TRBD2 (6 bases each). Germline-derived CDR1 and CDR2 are LGHNA and YSLEER. The V gene lost 2 bases and the J gene lost 5 bases, with 9 bases spanning the gap. CDR3 length equals 13 residues. As DNA, the CDR3 is TGCGCCAGCAGCCAATGGGGGGCGGAGACCCAGTACTTC. It codes for CASSQWGAETQYF.

This clonotype was counted a few times. This chain joins TRBV7-9 and TRBJ2-2; D call uncertain. CDR1 SEHNR and CDR2 FQNEAQ come from the germline V gene (reference sequence). There are 15 residues in the CDR3. V lost 8 bases and J lost 2, with 15 bases in between. The DNA for the CDR3 is TGTGCCAGCGCCCATGGGTTAGAAAACACCGGGGAGCTGTTTTTT. Translating it yields CASAHGLENTGELFF. The full variable domain, in which reference TRBV7-9 and TRBJ2-2 provide the parts outside the CDR3, is DTGVSQNPRHKITKRGQNVTFRCDPISEHNRLYWYRQTLGQGPEFLTYFQNEAQLEKSRLLSDRFSAERPKGSFSTLEIQRTEQGDSAMYLCASAHGLENTGELFFGEGSRLTVL.

This chain links TRBV27 with TRBJ2-7, with D perhaps being TRBD1 or TRBD2 (5 bases each). The CDR3 covers 14 residues. From germline, CDR1 is MNHEY and CDR2 SMNVEV (reference sequence). The germline V and J ends were trimmed by 4 bases and 2 bases, with 12 bases remaining between them. CDR3 nucleotide sequence: TGTGCCAGCAGTTCGGGGCCCAGCCCCTACGAGCAGTACTTC. Translation: CASSSGPSPYEQYF.